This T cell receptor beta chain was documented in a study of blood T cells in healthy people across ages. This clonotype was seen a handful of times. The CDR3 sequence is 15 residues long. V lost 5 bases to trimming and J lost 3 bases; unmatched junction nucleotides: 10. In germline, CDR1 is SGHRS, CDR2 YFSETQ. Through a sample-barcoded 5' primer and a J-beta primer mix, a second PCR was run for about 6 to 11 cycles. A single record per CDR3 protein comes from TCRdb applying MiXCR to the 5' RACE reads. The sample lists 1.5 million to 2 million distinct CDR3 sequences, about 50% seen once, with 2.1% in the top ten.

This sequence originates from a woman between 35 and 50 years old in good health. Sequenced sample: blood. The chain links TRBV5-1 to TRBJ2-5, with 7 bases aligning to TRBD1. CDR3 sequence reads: CASSSHPGTEETQYF. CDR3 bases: TGCGCCAGCAGTTCGCACCCCGGGACAGAAGAGACCCAGTACTTC.